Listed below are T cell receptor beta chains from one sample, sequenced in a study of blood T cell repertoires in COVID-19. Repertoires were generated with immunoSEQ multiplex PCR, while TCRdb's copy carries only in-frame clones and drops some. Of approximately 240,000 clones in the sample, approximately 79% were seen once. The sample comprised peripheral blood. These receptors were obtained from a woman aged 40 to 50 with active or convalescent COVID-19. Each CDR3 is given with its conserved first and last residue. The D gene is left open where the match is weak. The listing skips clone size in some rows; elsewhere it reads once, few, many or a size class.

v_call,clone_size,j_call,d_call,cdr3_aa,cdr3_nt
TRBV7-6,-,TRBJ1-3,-,CASSSGYWDTGNTIYF,TGTGCCAGCAGCTCCGGATACTGGGACACTGGAAACACCATATATTTT
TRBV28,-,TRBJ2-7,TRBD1,CASSTRQGSYEQYF,TGTGCCAGCAGTACACGACAGGGTTCCTACGAGCAGTACTTC
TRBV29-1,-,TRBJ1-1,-,CSVSAGTQAFF,TGCAGCGTCTCGGCTGGGACACAAGCTTTCTTT
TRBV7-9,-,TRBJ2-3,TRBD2,CATGRASGSGADTQYF,TGTGCCACCGGACGGGCTAGCGGGAGTGGGGCAGATACGCAGTATTTT
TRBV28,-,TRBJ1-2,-,CASSLGQGKDYGYTF,TGTGCCAGCAGTTTAGGGCAGGGGAAGGACTATGGCTACACCTTC
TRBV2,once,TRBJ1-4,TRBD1,CASTTGLLATNEKLFF,TGTGCCAGTACGACAGGGCTCCTTGCAACTAATGAAAAACTGTTTTTT
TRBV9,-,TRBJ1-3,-,CASSAPSDGIGNTIYF,TGTGCCAGCAGCGCACCCTCGGACGGGATCGGAAACACCATATATTTT
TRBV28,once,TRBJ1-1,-,CASSLWRETEAFF,TGTGCCAGCAGTTTATGGAGGGAGACTGAAGCTTTCTTT
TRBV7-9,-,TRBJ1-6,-,CASSPRGSYNSPLHF,TGTGCCAGCAGCCCCCGCGGCTCCTATAATTCACCCCTCCACTTT
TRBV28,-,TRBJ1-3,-,CASSPTRSGNTIYF,TGTGCCAGCAGCCCGACAAGATCTGGAAACACCATATATTTT
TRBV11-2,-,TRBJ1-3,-,CASSKDSRSGNTIYF,TGTGCCAGCAGCAAGGACAGTCGCTCTGGAAACACCATATATTTT
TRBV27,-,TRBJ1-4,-,CASSRSQRGRGEKLFF,TGTGCCAGCAGTCGTTCCCAGCGGGGCCGGGGTGAAAAACTGTTTTTT
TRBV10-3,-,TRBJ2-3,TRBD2,CAISPLGTSGTDTQYF,TGTGCCATCAGTCCATTAGGGACTAGCGGCACAGATACGCAGTATTTT
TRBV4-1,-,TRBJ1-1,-,CASSQGFARGAFF,TGCGCCAGCAGCCAAGGGTTTGCCAGGGGAGCTTTCTTT
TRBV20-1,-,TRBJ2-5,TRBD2,CSASTAGGDQETQYF,TGCAGTGCTAGTACAGCGGGGGGGGATCAAGAGACCCAGTACTTC
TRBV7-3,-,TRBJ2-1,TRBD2,CASSSSGGNEQFF,TGTGCCAGCAGCTCTAGCGGGGGAAATGAGCAGTTCTTC
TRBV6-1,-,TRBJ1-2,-,CASSEGAVYGYTF,TGTGCCAGCAGTGAAGGGGCAGTCTATGGCTACACCTTC
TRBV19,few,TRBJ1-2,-,CASSIDPGAYGYTF,TGTGCCAGTAGTATAGATCCAGGGGCCTATGGCTACACCTTC
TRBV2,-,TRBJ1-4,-,CASSERETANEKLFF,TGTGCCAGCAGTGAACGAGAAACGGCTAATGAAAAACTGTTTTTT
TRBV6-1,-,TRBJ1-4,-,CASSVLPGATNEKLFF,TGTGCCAGCAGTGTCTTACCGGGGGCAACTAATGAAAAACTGTTTTTT
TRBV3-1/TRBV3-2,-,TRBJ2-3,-,CASSHTGVADTQYF,TGTGCCAGCAGCCATACCGGGGTGGCAGATACGCAGTATTTT
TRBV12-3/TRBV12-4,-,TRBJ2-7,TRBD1,CASGTGSYEQYF,TGTGCCAGCGGGACAGGTTCCTACGAGCAGTACTTC
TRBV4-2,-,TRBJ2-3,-,CASSQEVLEADTQYF,TGTGCCAGCAGCCAAGAGGTCCTAGAGGCAGATACGCAGTATTTT
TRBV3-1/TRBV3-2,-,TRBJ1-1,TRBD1,CASSPGQLTEAFF,TGTGCCAGCAGCCCGGGACAGCTCACTGAAGCTTTCTTT
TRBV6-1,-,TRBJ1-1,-,CASRRVNTEAFF,TGTGCCAGCAGACGCGTGAACACTGAAGCTTTCTTT
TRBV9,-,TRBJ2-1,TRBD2,CASSPPGLAGSRPFF,TGTGCCAGCAGTCCTCCGGGACTAGCGGGGTCTAGACCGTTCTTC
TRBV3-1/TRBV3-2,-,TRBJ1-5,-,CASSQDLGSRKPQHF,TGTGCCAGCAGCCAAGATCTCGGGAGCAGGAAGCCCCAGCATTTT
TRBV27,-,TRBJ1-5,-,CASSLSFSQPQHF,TGTGCCAGCAGTTTATCCTTCAGTCAGCCCCAGCATTTT
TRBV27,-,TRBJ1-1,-,CASRFRHGGEAFF,TGTGCCAGCAGATTTCGCCACGGGGGAGAAGCTTTCTTT
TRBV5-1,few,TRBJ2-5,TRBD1,CASSWRPTGSDQETQYF,TGCGCCAGCAGCTGGCGGCCGACAGGGAGCGACCAAGAGACCCAGTACTTC
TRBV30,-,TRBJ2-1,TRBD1,CAWGQGSYNEQFF,TGTGCCTGGGGACAGGGGTCCTACAATGAGCAGTTCTTC
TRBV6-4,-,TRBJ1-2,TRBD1,CAKPGQGSGYTF,TGTGCCAAACCGGGACAGGGTAGTGGCTACACCTTC
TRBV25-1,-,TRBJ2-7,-,CASSDPDSNEQYF,TGTGCCAGCAGTGACCCGGACTCCAACGAGCAGTACTTC
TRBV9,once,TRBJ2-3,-,CASSVAAGLGDTQYF,TGTGCCAGCAGCGTAGCGGCGGGGTTAGGGGATACGCAGTATTTT
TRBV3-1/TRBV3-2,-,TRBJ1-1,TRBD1,CASSHQFRDRSSNTEAFF,TGTGCCAGCAGCCACCAATTCCGGGACAGGAGTTCGAACACTGAAGCTTTCTTT
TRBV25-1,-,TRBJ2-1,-,CASSGREGSYNEQFF,TGTGCCAGCAGTGGCCGAGAGGGCTCCTACAATGAGCAGTTCTTC